This is a list of T cell receptor beta chains from one sample in a study of blood T cell repertoires in COVID-19. The assay was immunoSEQ multiplex PCR, and TCRdb's table has in-frame clones only and misses some. The sample records 300,000 to 350,000 clones, about 90% being singletons. The specimen was peripheral blood. The receptors originated from a man between 18 and 29 years old with active or convalescent COVID-19. The CDR3 runs from the conserved cysteine through the conserved F or W. A D gene is named only where the DNA matches it firmly. Clone size appears in some rows only: once, few, many, or a class for an expanded clone.

D: -; size: -; length: 14; J: TRBJ1-2; V: TRBV2; CDR3: CASRARGGGYGYTF; DNA: TGTGCCAGCAGGGCGAGGGGGGGCGGTTATGGCTACACCTTC
D: TRBD2; size: -; length: 17; J: TRBJ2-1; V: TRBV4-1; CDR3: CASSQGRREGLFDEQFF; DNA: TGCGCCAGCAGCCAAGGAAGACGGGAGGGCCTTTTTGATGAGCAGTTCTTC
D: -; size: -; length: 18; J: TRBJ2-7; V: TRBV4-1; CDR3: CASSQVMTAKLGSYEQYF; DNA: TGCGCCAGCAGCCAAGTCATGACAGCCAAGTTGGGCTCCTACGAGCAGTACTTC
D: -; size: -; length: 13; J: TRBJ1-2; V: TRBV6-2/TRBV6-3; CDR3: CASSYYGVYGYTF; DNA: TGTGCCAGCAGTTACTACGGGGTCTATGGCTACACCTTC
D: -; size: -; length: 16; J: TRBJ1-1; V: TRBV11-1; CDR3: CASSLGRGARNTEAFF; DNA: TGTGCCAGCAGCCTAGGCCGGGGAGCGAGGAACACTGAAGCTTTCTTT
D: TRBD2; size: -; length: 14; J: TRBJ2-3; V: TRBV29-1; CDR3: CSVHGGLGADTQYF; DNA: TGCAGCGTCCACGGGGGACTAGGGGCAGATACGCAGTATTTT
D: -; size: once; length: 16; J: TRBJ2-3; V: TRBV11-2; CDR3: CASSLGGLAGTDTQYF; DNA: TGTGCCAGCAGCTTAGGGGGGCTGGCGGGCACAGATACGCAGTATTTT
D: TRBD2; size: -; length: 15; J: TRBJ2-5; V: TRBV7-9; CDR3: CASSLALAGVETQYF; DNA: TGTGCCAGCAGCTTAGCACTAGCGGGAGTCGAGACCCAGTACTTC
D: TRBD1; size: -; length: 13; J: TRBJ2-7; V: TRBV7-2; CDR3: CASSVTGGYEQYF; DNA: TGTGCCAGCAGCGTAACAGGGGGCTACGAGCAGTACTTC
D: TRBD2; size: -; length: 13; J: TRBJ2-7; V: TRBV29-1; CDR3: CSARSGSSYEQYF; DNA: TGCAGCGCTCGTAGCGGGAGCTCCTACGAGCAGTACTTC
D: -; size: -; length: 14; J: TRBJ1-5; V: TRBV4-1; CDR3: CASSQEDTNQPQHF; DNA: TGCGCCAGCAGCCAAGAGGACACAAATCAGCCCCAGCATTTT
D: -; size: -; length: 14; J: TRBJ1-1; V: TRBV6-6; CDR3: CASIAGTMNTEAFF; DNA: TGTGCCAGCATAGCAGGGACTATGAACACTGAAGCTTTCTTT
D: -; size: few; length: 13; J: TRBJ2-3; V: TRBV11-2; CDR3: CASSSIAADTQYF; DNA: TGTGCCAGCAGCTCCATAGCGGCAGATACGCAGTATTTT
D: TRBD1; size: -; length: 16; J: TRBJ2-6; V: TRBV6-1; CDR3: CASSGQTGAGANVLTF; DNA: TGTGCCAGCAGTGGGCAAACAGGGGCTGGGGCCAACGTCCTGACTTTC
D: -; size: -; length: 19; J: TRBJ2-2; V: TRBV3-1/TRBV3-2; CDR3: CASSQDSGRSWRVTGELFF; DNA: TGTGCCAGCAGCCAAGACTCGGGCAGGTCTTGGAGGGTCACCGGGGAGCTGTTTTTT
D: -; size: -; length: 13; J: TRBJ1-6; V: TRBV14; CDR3: CASSQVGSSPLHF; DNA: TGTGCCAGCAGCCAAGTCGGTAGTTCACCCCTCCACTTT
D: -; size: -; length: 10; J: TRBJ2-1; V: TRBV29-1; CDR3: CSGLKDRQFF; DNA: TGCAGCGGCTTGAAGGACAGGCAGTTCTTC
D: -; size: -; length: 15; J: TRBJ2-1; V: TRBV10-1; CDR3: CASSKDPSGYNEQFF; DNA: TGCGCCAGCAGTAAGGACCCCTCGGGATACAATGAGCAGTTCTTC
D: TRBD1; size: -; length: 14; J: TRBJ1-2; V: TRBV4-3; CDR3: CAAGHRGRNDGYTF; DNA: TGCGCCGCGGGACACAGGGGGCGAAATGATGGCTACACCTTC
D: TRBD1; size: -; length: 17; J: TRBJ1-1; V: TRBV7-2; CDR3: CASSLARTGVVNTEAFF; DNA: TGTGCCAGCAGCTTAGCGCGGACAGGGGTAGTGAACACTGAAGCTTTCTTT
D: -; size: -; length: 12; J: TRBJ2-7; V: TRBV4-1; CDR3: CASSQGAYEQYF; DNA: TGCGCCAGCAGCCAAGGAGCCTACGAGCAGTACTTC
D: -; size: -; length: 15; J: TRBJ2-7; V: TRBV5-1; CDR3: CASSSLAGSLYEQYF; DNA: TGCGCCAGCAGCTCCCTAGCCGGATCCCTTTACGAGCAGTACTTC
D: TRBD1; size: -; length: 16; J: TRBJ1-1; V: TRBV11-2; CDR3: CASSLPNQGARTEAFF; DNA: TGTGCCAGCAGCTTACCAAACCAGGGGGCCAGGACTGAAGCTTTCTTT
D: -; size: once; length: 13; J: TRBJ2-1; V: TRBV7-2; CDR3: CASSGGTANEQFF; DNA: TGTGCCAGCAGCGGCGGGACCGCCAATGAGCAGTTCTTC
D: -; size: once; length: 17; J: TRBJ1-3; V: TRBV19; CDR3: CASSIPPDSNSGNTIYF; DNA: TGTGCCAGTAGTATACCCCCGGACAGCAACTCTGGAAACACCATATATTTT
D: -; size: -; length: 13; J: TRBJ2-7; V: TRBV3-1/TRBV3-2; CDR3: CASSQGRSYEQYF; DNA: TGTGCCAGCAGCCAGGGCAGATCGTATGAGCAGTACTTC
D: -; size: -; length: 15; J: TRBJ1-5; V: TRBV4-1; CDR3: CASSQGQTSNQPQHF; DNA: TGCGCCAGCAGCCAAGGACAGACAAGCAATCAGCCCCAGCATTTT
D: -; size: -; length: 15; J: TRBJ2-7; V: TRBV5-1; CDR3: CASSLVASELNEQYF; DNA: TGCGCCAGCAGCTTGGTGGCTAGCGAGTTAAACGAGCAGTACTTC
D: TRBD1; size: -; length: 16; J: TRBJ2-1; V: TRBV28; CDR3: CASSLLGQGLNNEQFF; DNA: TGTGCCAGCAGTTTATTGGGACAGGGGTTAAACAATGAGCAGTTCTTC
D: -; size: -; length: 13; J: TRBJ1-3; V: TRBV5-1; CDR3: CASSLELGNTIYF; DNA: TGCGCCAGCAGCTTGGAACTGGGAAACACCATATATTTT